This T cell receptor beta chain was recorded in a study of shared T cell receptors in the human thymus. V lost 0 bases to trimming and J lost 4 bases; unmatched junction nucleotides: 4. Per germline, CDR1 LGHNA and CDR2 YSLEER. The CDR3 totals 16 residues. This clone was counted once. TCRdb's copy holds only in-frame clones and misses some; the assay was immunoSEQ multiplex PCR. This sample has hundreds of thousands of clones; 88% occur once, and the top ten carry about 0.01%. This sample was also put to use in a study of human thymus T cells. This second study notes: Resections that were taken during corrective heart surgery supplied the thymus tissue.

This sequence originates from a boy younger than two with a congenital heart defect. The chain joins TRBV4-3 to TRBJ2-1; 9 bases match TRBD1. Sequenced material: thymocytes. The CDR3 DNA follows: TGCGCCAGCAGCCAAGAAAAAGGGACAGGGTACAATGAGCAGTTCTTC. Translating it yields CASSQEKGTGYNEQFF.